Included here is one T cell receptor (beta chain) sequence, with context. The data were taken from a study of cytomegalovirus exposure and HLA in healthy donors. Trimming left V 2 bases short and J 0 bases short, with 7 bases between. This CDR3 has 14 residues. Germline CDR1 and CDR2: MGHDK and SYGVNS. The PCR had 60 Vbeta and 13 Jbeta primers. Data came from immunoSEQ multiplex PCR; TCRdb stores just in-frame clones and leaves some out. The table has roughly 200,000 clones, roughly 85% seen once. The sequence came from a woman aged 25 to 45 in good health and CMV-seropositive. The V gene is TRBV25-1, the J gene TRBJ2-5; TRBD1 is a possible D gene (5 bases). Source material: PBMCs. The DNA of the CDR3 is TGTGCCAGCAGTGAAGCCAGGGACCAAGAGACCCAGTACTTC. This translates into CASSEARDQETQYF.